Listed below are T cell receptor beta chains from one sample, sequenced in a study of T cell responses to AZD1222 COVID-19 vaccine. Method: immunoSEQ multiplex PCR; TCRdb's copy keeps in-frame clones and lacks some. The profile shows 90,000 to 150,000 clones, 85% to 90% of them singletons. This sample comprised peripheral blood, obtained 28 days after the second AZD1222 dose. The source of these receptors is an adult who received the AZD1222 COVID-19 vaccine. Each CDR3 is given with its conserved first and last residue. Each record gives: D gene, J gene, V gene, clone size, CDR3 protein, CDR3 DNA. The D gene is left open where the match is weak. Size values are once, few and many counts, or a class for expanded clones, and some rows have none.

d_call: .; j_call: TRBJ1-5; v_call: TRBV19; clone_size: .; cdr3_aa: CASSSRIGQPQHF; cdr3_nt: TGTGCCAGTAGTTCCAGGATAGGTCAGCCCCAGCATTTT
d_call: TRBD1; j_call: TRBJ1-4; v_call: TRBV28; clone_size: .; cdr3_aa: CASSFRGQKNEKLFF; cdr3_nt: TGTGCCAGCAGTTTCCGGGGACAGAAGAACGAAAAACTGTTTTTT
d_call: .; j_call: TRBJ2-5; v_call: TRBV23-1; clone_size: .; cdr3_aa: CASSQFRGHQETQYF; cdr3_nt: TGCGCCAGCAGTCAATTCAGGGGCCACCAAGAGACCCAGTACTTC
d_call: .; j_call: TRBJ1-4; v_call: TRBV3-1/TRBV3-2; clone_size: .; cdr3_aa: CASSQRGGSNEKLFF; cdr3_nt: TGTGCCAGCAGCCAGAGGGGGGGATCTAATGAAAAACTGTTTTTT
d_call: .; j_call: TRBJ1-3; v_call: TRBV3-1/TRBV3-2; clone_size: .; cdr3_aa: CASTQAWHSGNTIYF; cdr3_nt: TGTGCCAGCACCCAAGCCTGGCATTCCGGGAACACCATATATTTT
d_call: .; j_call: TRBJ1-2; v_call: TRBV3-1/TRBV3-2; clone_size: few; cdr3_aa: CASSQEGGRGVYGYTF; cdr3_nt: TGTGCCAGCAGCCAAGAGGGCGGCAGGGGAGTCTATGGCTACACCTTC
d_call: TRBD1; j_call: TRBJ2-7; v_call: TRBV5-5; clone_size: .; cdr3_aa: CASSLAPGQGAYEQYF; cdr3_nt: TGTGCCAGCAGCTTGGCACCGGGACAGGGGGCCTACGAGCAGTACTTC
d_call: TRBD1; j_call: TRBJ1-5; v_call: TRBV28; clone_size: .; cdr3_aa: CASSLDREAQPQHF; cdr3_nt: TGTGCCAGCAGTTTAGACAGGGAGGCTCAGCCCCAGCATTTT
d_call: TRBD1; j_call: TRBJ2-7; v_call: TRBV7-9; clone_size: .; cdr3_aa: CASSSGTGSGHEQYF; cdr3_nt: TGTGCCAGCAGCTCGGGGACAGGGAGCGGTCACGAGCAGTACTTC
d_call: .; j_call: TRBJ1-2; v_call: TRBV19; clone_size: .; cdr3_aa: CASSFPPYGYTF; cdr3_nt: TGTGCCAGTAGTTTCCCCCCCTATGGCTACACCTTC
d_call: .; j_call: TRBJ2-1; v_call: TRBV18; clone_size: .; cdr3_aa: CASSPPGTPLGNEQFF; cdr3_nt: TGTGCCAGCTCACCCCCCGGGACACCCCTCGGAAATGAGCAGTTCTTC
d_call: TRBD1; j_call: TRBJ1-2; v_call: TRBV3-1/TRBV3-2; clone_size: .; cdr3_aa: CASSQRGGTGYGYTF; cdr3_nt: TGTGCCAGCAGCCAAAGAGGGGGGACAGGCTATGGCTACACCTTC
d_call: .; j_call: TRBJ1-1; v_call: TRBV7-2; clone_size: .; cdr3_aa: CASSLAWPGEAFF; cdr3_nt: TGTGCCAGCAGCTTAGCGTGGCCCGGTGAAGCTTTCTTT
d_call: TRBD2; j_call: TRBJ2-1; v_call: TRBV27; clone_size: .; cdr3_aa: CASSSSLAGGRNEQFF; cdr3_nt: TGTGCCAGCAGTTCCTCTCTAGCGGGGGGGCGCAATGAGCAGTTCTTC
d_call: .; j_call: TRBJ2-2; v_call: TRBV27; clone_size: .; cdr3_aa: CASSSRRGGRGWELFF; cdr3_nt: TGTGCCAGCAGTTCGCGGAGAGGGGGTCGCGGGTGGGAGCTGTTTTTT
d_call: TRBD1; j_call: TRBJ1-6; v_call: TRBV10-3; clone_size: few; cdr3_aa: CAIRGGTANSPLHF; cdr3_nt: TGTGCCATCAGAGGCGGGACAGCTAATTCACCCCTCCACTTT
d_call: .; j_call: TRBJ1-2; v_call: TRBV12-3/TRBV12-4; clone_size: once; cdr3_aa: CATRTGTNYGYTF; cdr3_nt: TGTGCCACACGCACGGGGACTAACTATGGCTACACCTTC
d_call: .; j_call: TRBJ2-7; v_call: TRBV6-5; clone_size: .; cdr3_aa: CASSHREGYEQYF; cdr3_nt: TGTGCCAGCAGCCACAGGGAAGGCTACGAGCAGTACTTC
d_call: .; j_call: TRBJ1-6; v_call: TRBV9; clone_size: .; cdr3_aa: CASSGKMSSYNSPLHF; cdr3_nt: TGTGCCAGCAGCGGCAAAATGAGCTCCTATAATTCACCCCTCCACTTT
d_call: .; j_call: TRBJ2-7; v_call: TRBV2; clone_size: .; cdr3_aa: CASSDLISGIEQYF; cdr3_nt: TGTGCCAGCAGTGATTTAATTTCTGGGATCGAGCAGTACTTC
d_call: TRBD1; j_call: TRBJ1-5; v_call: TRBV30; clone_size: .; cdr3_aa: CAWEDGTGMSNQPQHF; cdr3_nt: TGTGCCTGGGAAGATGGGACAGGAATGAGCAATCAGCCCCAGCATTTT
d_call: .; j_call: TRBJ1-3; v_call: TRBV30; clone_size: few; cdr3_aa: CAVKDLLSGNTIYF; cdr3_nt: TGTGCCGTAAAAGACCTCCTCTCTGGAAACACCATATATTTT
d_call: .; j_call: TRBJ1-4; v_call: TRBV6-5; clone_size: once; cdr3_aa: CASIGGGFNEKLFF; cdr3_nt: TGTGCCAGCATCGGTGGGGGGTTTAATGAAAAACTGTTTTTT
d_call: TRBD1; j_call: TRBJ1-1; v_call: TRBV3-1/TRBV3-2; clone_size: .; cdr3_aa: CASSQPGQGNTEAFF; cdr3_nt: TGTGCCAGCAGCCAACCGGGACAGGGGAACACTGAAGCTTTCTTT
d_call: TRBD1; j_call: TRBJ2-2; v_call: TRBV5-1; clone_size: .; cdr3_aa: CASSLRTGANTGELFF; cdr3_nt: TGCGCCAGCAGCCTTCGGACAGGGGCGAACACCGGGGAGCTGTTTTTT
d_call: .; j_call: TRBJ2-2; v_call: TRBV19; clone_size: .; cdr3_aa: CASSIVGLGGELFF; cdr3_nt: TGTGCCAGTAGTATCGTAGGGTTGGGCGGGGAGCTGTTTTTT